One TCR beta chain is described in this entry. Its ends do not fully match the called genes, so a read error is possible. In germline, CDR1 is SGHDT, CDR2 YYEEEE. CDR3 length: 13 amino acids. 13 Jbeta primers and 60 Vbeta primers were used for the PCR. Measured with immunoSEQ multiplex PCR; TCRdb has only the in-frame clones, and not every one. Its clone listing holds tens of thousands of clones. The data originate from a study of cytomegalovirus exposure and HLA in healthy donors. The V call is TRBV5-6, the J call TRBJ2-1; D is ambiguous. This receptor was identified in a man in his fifties in good health and CMV-seropositive. The material sequenced was PBMCs. The DNA for the CDR3 is TGTGCCAGCAGCTTGTCTCTTTACAATAAGCAGTTCTTC. This gives the protein CASSLSLYNKQFF. The variable domain in full, with the rest retrieved from reference TRBV5-6 and TRBJ2-1, is DAGVTQSPTHLIKTRGQQVTLRCSPKSGHDTVSWYQQALGQGPQFIFQYYEEEERQRGNFPDRFSGHQFPNYSSELNVNALLLGDSALYLCASSLSLYNKQFFGPGTRLTVL.